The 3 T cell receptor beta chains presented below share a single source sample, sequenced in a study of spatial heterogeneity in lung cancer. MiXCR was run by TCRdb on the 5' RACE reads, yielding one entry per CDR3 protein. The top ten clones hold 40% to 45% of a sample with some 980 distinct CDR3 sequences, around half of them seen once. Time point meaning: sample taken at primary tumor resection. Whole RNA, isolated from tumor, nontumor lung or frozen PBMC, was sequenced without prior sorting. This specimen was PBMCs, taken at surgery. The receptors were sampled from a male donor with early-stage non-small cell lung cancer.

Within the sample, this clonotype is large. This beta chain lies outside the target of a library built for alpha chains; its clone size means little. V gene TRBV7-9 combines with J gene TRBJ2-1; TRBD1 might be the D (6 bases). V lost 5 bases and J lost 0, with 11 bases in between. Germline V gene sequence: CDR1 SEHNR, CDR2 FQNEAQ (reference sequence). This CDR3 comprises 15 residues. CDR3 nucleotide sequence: TGTGCCAGCAGCCCCATAGGGGGCTCCTACAATGAGCAGTTCTTC. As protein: CASSPIGGSYNEQFF. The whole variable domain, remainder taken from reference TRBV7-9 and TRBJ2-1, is DTGVSQNPRHKITKRGQNVTFRCDPISEHNRLYWYRQTLGQGPEFLTYFQNEAQLEKSRLLSDRFSAERPKGSFSTLEIQRTEQGDSAMYLCASSPIGGSYNEQFFGPGTRLTVL.

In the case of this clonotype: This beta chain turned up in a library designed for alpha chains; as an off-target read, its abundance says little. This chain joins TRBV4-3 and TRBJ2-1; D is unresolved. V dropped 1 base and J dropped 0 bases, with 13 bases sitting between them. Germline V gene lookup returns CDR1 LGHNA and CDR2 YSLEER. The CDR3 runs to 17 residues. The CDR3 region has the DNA TGCGCCAGCAGCCAAGTCCTCCTTTTTAGCTCCTACAATGAGCAGTTCTTC. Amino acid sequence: CASSQVLLFSSYNEQFF.

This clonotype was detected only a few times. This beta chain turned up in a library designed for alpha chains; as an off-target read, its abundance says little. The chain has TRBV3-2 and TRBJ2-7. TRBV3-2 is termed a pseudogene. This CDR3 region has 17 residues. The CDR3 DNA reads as TGTGCCAGCAGCCTACCCAGCCGTACCGGGACCTACTACGAGCAGTACTTC. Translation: CASSLPSRTGTYYEQYF.